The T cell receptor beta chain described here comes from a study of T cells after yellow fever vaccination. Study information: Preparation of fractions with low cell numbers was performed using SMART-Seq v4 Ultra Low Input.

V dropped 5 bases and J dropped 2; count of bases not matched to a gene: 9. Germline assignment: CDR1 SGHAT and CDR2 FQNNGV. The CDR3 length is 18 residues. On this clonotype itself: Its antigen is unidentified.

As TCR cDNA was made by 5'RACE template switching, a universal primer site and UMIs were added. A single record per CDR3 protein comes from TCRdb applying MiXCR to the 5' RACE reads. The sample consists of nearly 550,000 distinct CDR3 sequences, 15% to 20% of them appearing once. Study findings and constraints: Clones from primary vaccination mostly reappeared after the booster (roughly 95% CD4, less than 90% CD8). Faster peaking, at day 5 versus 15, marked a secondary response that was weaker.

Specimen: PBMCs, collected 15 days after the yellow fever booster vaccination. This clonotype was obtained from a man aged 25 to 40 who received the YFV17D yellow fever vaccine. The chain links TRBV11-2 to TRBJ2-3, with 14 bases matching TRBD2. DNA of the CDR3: TGTGCCAGCAGCCCCGGGACTAGCGGGAGTTTCCCCACAGATACGCAGTATTTT. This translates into CASSPGTSGSFPTDTQYF.